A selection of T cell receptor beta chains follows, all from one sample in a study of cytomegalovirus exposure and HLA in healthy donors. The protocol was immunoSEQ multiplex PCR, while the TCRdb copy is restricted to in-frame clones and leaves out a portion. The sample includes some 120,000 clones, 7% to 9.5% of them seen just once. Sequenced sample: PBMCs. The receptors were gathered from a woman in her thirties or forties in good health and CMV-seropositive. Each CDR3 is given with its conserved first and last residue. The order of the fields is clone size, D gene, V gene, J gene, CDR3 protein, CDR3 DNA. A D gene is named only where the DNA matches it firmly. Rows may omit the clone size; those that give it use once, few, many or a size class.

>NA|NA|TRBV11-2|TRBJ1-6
CASGHSPNSPLHF
TGTGCCAGCGGTCATAGTCCTAATTCACCCCTCCACTTT
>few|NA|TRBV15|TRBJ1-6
CATSRERSNSPLHF
TGTGCCACCAGCAGAGAGCGCTCCAATTCACCCCTCCACTTT
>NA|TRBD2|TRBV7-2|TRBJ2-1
CASSFAGVVKRGEQFF
TGTGCCAGCAGCTTCGCGGGGGTGGTCAAAAGGGGTGAGCAGTTCTTC
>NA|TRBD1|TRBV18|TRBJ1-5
CASSGDRGLRSNQPQHF
TGTGCCAGCTCAGGGGACAGAGGATTACGTAGCAATCAGCCCCAGCATTTT
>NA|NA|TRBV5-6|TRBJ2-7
CASSLPEVPYEQYF
TGTGCCAGCAGCCTACCCGAGGTACCCTACGAGCAGTACTTC
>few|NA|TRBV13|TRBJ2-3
CASGPRLPSTDTQYF
TGTGCCAGCGGTCCTAGGCTACCTAGCACAGATACGCAGTATTTT
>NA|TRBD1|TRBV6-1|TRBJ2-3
CASSLRDREVDTQYF
TGTGCCAGCAGTCTCCGGGACAGGGAAGTAGATACGCAGTATTTT
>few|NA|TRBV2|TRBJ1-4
CASSDRDEKLFF
TGTGCCAGCAGTGACCGGGATGAAAAACTGTTTTTT
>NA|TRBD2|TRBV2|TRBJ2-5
CASSRGMGGVETQYF
TGTGCCAGCAGTAGGGGCATGGGGGGGGTAGAGACCCAGTACTTC
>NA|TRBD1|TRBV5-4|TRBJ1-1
CASYSRDRGNTEAFF
TGTGCCAGCTATTCCCGGGACAGGGGGAACACTGAAGCTTTCTTT
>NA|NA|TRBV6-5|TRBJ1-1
CASSSSQWNTEAFF
TGTGCCAGCAGTTCGTCACAGTGGAACACTGAAGCTTTCTTT
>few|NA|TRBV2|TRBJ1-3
CASSVGSSSGNTIYF
TGTGCCAGCAGTGTAGGATCTAGCTCTGGAAACACCATATATTTT
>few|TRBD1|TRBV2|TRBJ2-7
CASSLGQGAYEQYF
TGTGCCAGCAGTTTGGGACAGGGAGCCTACGAGCAGTACTTC
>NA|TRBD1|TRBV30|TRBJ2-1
CAGQGHEQFF
TGTGCCGGACAGGGCCATGAGCAGTTCTTC
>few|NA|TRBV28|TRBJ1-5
CASRPLPLANQPQHF
TGTGCCAGCCGCCCCCTACCTCTTGCGAATCAGCCCCAGCATTTT
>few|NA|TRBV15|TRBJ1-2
CATSFSHRRGNGYTF
TGTGCCACCAGCTTCTCACACCGTCGGGGGAATGGCTACACCTTC
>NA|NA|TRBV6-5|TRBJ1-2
CASSVQGGVGGYTF
TGTGCCAGCAGTGTACAGGGAGGGGTGGGTGGCTACACCTTC
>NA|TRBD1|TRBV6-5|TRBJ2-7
CASSRDSVSSYEQYF
TGTGCCAGCAGCCGGGACAGCGTTAGCTCCTACGAGCAGTACTTC
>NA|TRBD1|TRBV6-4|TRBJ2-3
CASSDWTGDGTDTQYF
TGTGCCAGCAGTGATTGGACAGGGGACGGCACAGATACGCAGTATTTT
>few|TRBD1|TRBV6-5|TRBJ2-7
CASSYDRGGEQYF
TGTGCCAGCAGCTATGACAGGGGAGGAGAGCAGTACTTC
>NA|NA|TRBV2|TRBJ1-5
CASSAAGLQPQHF
TGTGCCAGCAGTGCGGCTGGACTTCAGCCCCAGCATTTT
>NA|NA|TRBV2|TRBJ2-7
CASRPAEPYEQYF
TGTGCCAGCAGGCCGGCGGAACCCTACGAGCAGTACTTC
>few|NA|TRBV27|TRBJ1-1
CASSSRRGLNTEAFF
TGTGCCAGCAGTTCCCGGAGGGGTCTGAACACTGAAGCTTTCTTT
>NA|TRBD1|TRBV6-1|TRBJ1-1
CASSETGVDTEAFF
TGTGCCAGCAGTGAGACAGGGGTAGACACTGAAGCTTTCTTT
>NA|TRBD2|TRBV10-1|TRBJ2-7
CASSASGRADEQYF
TGCGCCAGCAGCGCGTCAGGGAGGGCCGACGAGCAGTACTTC